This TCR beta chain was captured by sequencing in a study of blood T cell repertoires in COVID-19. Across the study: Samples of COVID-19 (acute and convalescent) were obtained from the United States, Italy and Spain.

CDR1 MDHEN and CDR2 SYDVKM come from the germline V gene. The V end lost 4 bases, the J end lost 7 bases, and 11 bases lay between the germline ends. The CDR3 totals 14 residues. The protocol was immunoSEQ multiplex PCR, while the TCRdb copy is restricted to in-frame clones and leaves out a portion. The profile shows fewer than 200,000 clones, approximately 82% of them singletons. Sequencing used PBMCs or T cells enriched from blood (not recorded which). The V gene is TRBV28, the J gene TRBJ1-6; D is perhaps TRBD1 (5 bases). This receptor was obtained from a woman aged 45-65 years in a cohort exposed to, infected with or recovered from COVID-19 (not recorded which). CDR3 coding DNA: TGTGCCAGCAGTTCGAGGGAGGGGAATTCACCCCTCCACTTT. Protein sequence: CASSSREGNSPLHF.